A single TCR beta chain is shown here with its context. This record belongs to a study of control samples from healthy donors and cancer patients. Germline CDR1 is ENHRY and CDR2 is SYGVKD. V shed 9 bases and J shed 1 base, with 10 bases lying between them. The CDR3 covers 12 residues. The repertoire was sequenced with immunoSEQ multiplex PCR; TCRdb's copy has only in-frame clones and lacks some. Among 95,000 to 110,000 clones listed, around nine tenths were seen once. Sequences were obtained from PBMCs. The chain has TRBV10-3 and TRBJ2-7; D perhaps matches TRBD2 (5 bases). The sequence was collected from a man aged 55-75 years with lung cancer. The CDR3: CAIGRESYEQYF. DNA of the CDR3: TGTGCCATAGGACGGGAATCCTACGAGCAGTACTTC.